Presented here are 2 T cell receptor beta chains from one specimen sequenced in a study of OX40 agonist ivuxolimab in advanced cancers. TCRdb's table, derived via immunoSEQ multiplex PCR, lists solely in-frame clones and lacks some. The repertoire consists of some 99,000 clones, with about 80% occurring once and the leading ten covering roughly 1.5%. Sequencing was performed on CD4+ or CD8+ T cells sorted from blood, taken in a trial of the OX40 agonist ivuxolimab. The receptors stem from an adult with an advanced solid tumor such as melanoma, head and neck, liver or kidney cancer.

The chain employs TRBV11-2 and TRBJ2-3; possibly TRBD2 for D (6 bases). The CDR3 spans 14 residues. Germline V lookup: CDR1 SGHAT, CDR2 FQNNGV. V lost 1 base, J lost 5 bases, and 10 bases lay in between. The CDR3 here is CASSLGRGRDTQYF. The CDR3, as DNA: TGTGCCAGCAGCTTAGGGCGGGGAAGAGATACGCAGTATTTT.

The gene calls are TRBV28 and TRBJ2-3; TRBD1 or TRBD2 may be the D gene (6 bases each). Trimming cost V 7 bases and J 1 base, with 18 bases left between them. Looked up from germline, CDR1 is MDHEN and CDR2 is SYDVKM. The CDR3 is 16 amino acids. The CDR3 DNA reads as TGTGCCAGCACCCTCGGGGGCTTTGGCGGCACAGATACGCAGTATTTT. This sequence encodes CASTLGGFGGTDTQYF.